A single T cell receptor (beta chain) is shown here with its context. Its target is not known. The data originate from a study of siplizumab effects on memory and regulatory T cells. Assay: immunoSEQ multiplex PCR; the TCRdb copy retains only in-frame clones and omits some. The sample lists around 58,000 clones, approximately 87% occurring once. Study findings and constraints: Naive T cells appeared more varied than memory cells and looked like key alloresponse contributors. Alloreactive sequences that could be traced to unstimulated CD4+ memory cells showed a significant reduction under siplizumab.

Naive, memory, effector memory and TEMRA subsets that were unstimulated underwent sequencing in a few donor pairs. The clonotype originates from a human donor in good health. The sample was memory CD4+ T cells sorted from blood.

For the CDR3, the DNA is TGTGCCAGCAGTTACGGGGGGCCGGGCAACACTGAAGCTTTCTTT. Amino acids: CASSYGGPGNTEAFF. The chain uses TRBV6-5 and TRBJ1-1; maybe TRBD1 (6 bases). The CDR3 loop spans 15 amino acids. V lost 2 bases and J lost 2, with 12 bases in between. Germline CDR1 reads MNHEY; CDR2 reads SVGAGI.